These 20 T cell receptor beta chains were sequenced from one sample in a study of tumor-infiltrating lymphocytes in primary liver carcinoma. Co-extraction of RNA and DNA was performed on about 20-33 mg of unsorted bulk tissue. From about 530 ng total RNA, TCR beta cDNA was generated with a primer in the constant region. Library construction for TCR beta comprised three nested multiplex PCR rounds performed with slightly modified ARM-PCR. Use of TRBV1-TRBV30 forward primers with a C-beta reverse primer characterized the first two PCR rounds, which lasted roughly 11 cycles each. MiXCR was run by TCRdb on the multiplex PCR reads, yielding one entry per CDR3 protein. The sample holds about 78,000 distinct CDR3 sequences, 71% seen once. The sequenced sample was liver tumor tissue from sampling region 4. The sample's subset: tumor region T4, right-lateral pole. Every receptor here comes from a woman aged 55-70 years with primary liver carcinoma and hepatitis B virus infection.

The chain recombines TRBV12-3 or TRBV12-4 with TRBJ2-1; 10 nucleotides match TRBD2. V lost 11 bases, J lost 4 bases, and 14 bases stayed unmatched. CDR3 length: 16 amino acids. The DNA for the CDR3 is TGTGCCGACAGTTTATGGGCTAGCGGGGGATACAATGAGCAGTTCTTC. It is translated as CADSLWASGGYNEQFF.

Regarding this clonotype: Because the CDR3 is missing its conserved closing phenylalanine or tryptophan, this is likely a read error. No DNA is shown, since the ends of the CDR3 on it are uncertain; the CDR3 is the one TCRdb lists. The rearrangement joins TRBV28 to TRBJ2-1. Per the germline V gene, CDR1 is MDHEN and CDR2 is SYDVKM. The CDR3 length is 11 residues, termini included. The CDR3: CASSLVHERFS.

In its sample, this clonotype is large (0.1 to 1%). This rearrangement joins TRBV11-3 to TRBJ2-1, with 7 bases lining up with TRBD2. V lost 1 base, J lost 8 bases, and 14 bases stayed unmatched. The CDR3 contains 17 residues. From germline, CDR1 is SGHNT and CDR2 YENEEA. DNA for the CDR3: TGTGCCAGCAGCTTAGGTCGGGGGGAGTGGGGTGTCGATGAGCAGTTCTTC. Protein: CASSLGRGEWGVDEQFF.

The table lists this clonotype with a few counts. The chain employs TRBV20-1 and TRBJ2-1; D unresolved. V was pared by 7 bases and J by 7 bases, with 8 bases between. The CDR3 covers 10 residues. Germline CDR1 DFQATT, CDR2 SNEGSKA (reference sequence). CDR3 sequence: CSGFANEQFF. The CDR3 DNA reads TGCAGTGGGTTCGCAAATGAGCAGTTCTTC.

Details on this clonotype: Relative to the germline gene, one junction end is altered; a read error may explain this. The chain carries TRBV5-5 and TRBJ2-1, with a weak D call TRBD2 (6 bases). Germline lookup yields CDR1 SGHKS and CDR2 YYEKEE (reference sequence). The CDR3 spans 15 residues. The CDR3 DNA reads TGTGCCAGCAGCTTGCGCGGGGCTGAGACCAATGAGCAGTCCTTC. Translation gives CASSLRGAETNEQSF.

The chain links TRBV4-2 to TRBJ2-3; 7 nucleotides match TRBD1. J gave up 3 bases and V 4 bases, and 7 bases lay outside the gene matches. The length of the CDR3 is 15 residues. Germline V gene lookup returns CDR1 LGHNA and CDR2 YNFKEQ. Here the CDR3 DNA reads TGTGCCAGCAGCCCGACCCAGGGGGAGACAGATACGCAGTATTTT. Protein sequence: CASSPTQGETDTQYF.

The table lists this clonotype with a count of one. The V gene is TRBV20-1, the J gene TRBJ2-1; 12 positions agree with TRBD2. Trimming removed 5 bases from V and 1 base from J; junction bases left unmatched: 6. The germline V gene has CDR1 DFQATT and CDR2 SNEGSKA (reference sequence). This CDR3 contains 16 residues. In DNA, the CDR3 is TGCAGTGCTCCTGAGACTAGCGGGGGTTCCTACAATGAGCAGTTCTTC. Translated: CSAPETSGGSYNEQFF.

This clonotype appeared a few times. The CDR3 DNA reads as TGTGCCAGTAGCCGGGACAGAGACTACGAGCAGTACTTC. Amino acid sequence: CASSRDRDYEQYF. V and J are TRBV19 and TRBJ2-7, with TRBD1 identical over 7 bases. V was pared by 6 bases and J by 3 bases, with 5 bases of the junction left unmatched. The CDR3 contains 13 residues. Germline-derived CDR1 and CDR2 are LNHDA and SQIVND (reference sequence).

This clonotype occurred once. The conserved final phenylalanine or tryptophan is absent from the CDR3, which likely points to a read error. The CDR3 reads CTSSLGQLNTEAFL. As DNA, the CDR3 is TGTACCAGCAGCTTGGGACAGTTGAACACTGAAGCTTTCTTA. The gene calls are TRBV5-6 and TRBJ1-1; 7 bases match TRBD1. Germline CDR1 is SGHDT and CDR2 is YYEEEE. The CDR3 sequence is 14 residues long.

In the case of this clonotype: Just one base apart from a much larger clone, this may be a read error. The gene calls are TRBV13 and TRBJ2-1; TRBD2 agrees at 7 bases. Looked up from germline, CDR1 is PRHDT and CDR2 is FYEKMQ (reference sequence). CDR3 length equals 16 residues. Trimming cost V 5 bases and J 5 bases; bases outside gene matches: 12. The CDR3 here is CASSPSGANLDNEQFF. The CDR3 nucleotides are TGTGCCAGCAGCCCTAGCGGAGCTAACTTAGACAATGAGCAGTTCTTC.

This clonotype appeared a few times. This may be a read error, as it is one base from a much larger clone. V gene TRBV5-8 combines with J gene TRBJ2-1; possible D gene TRBD1, 6 bases. Germline V lookup: CDR1 SGHTS, CDR2 YDEGEE. Deletions cut 9 bases from V and 6 bases from J, with 16 bases between. There are 13 residues in the CDR3. The CDR3 nucleotides read TGTGCCAACAGAAACAGGGTGGGCAATGAGCAGTTCTTC. Its translation is CANRNRVGNEQFF.

The chain combines TRBV10-2 with TRBJ2-1; D remains ambiguous. CDR3 length: 15 residues. Germline lookup yields CDR1 WSHSY and CDR2 SAAADI. V was clipped by 7 bases and J by 8 bases, with 21 bases between them. The CDR3 is CASNAIAAAYDEQFF. CDR3 bases: TGCGCCAGCAATGCGATAGCAGCTGCCTATGATGAGCAGTTCTTC.

A word on this clonotype: Mismatch with germline at one junction end may stem from a read error. In DNA form, the CDR3 reads TGTGCCACCAGCAGAGATGCGACTTTGCAAGAGATCCAGTACTTC. Translation gives CATSRDATLQEIQYF. The chain carries TRBV15 and TRBJ2-5, with no clear D. This CDR3 spans 15 amino acids. Germline CDR1 LNHNV, CDR2 YYDKDF (reference sequence).

A note on this clonotype: A read error is possible here, since a much larger clone lies one base away. The rearrangement joins TRBV30 to TRBJ2-1, with a possible D match to TRBD1 (6 bases). The CDR3 is 15 residues long. Germline CDR1 is GTSNPN and CDR2 is SVGIG (reference sequence). The CDR3 reads CAWSVGAGVYNERFF. The CDR3 DNA reads TGTGCCTGGAGTGTAGGGGCAGGGGTATACAATGAGCGGTTCTTC.

This clonotype was seen repeatedly, ten times or more. CDR3 amino acids: CASSPGSRGQPQHF. The CDR3 DNA reads TGTGCCAGCAGTCCGGGGTCGCGGGGGCAGCCCCAGCATTTT. The chain carries TRBV28 and TRBJ1-5, with a tentative D call TRBD1 (5 bases). Germline CDR1 is MDHEN and CDR2 is SYDVKM. Between the trimmed V and J ends, which lost 5 bases and 7 bases, there was a span of 15 bases. The CDR3 length is 14 residues.

This clonotype was detected many times. The rearrangement uses TRBV7-8 and TRBJ2-2, with a weak D call TRBD1 (6 bases). CDR1 SGHVS and CDR2 FQNEAQ come from the germline V gene. Trimming shortened V by 6 bases and J by 4 bases, and 18 bases separated the two germline ends. There are 16 residues in the CDR3. CDR3 coding DNA: TGTGCCAGCAGACACATCACAGGGTGGGGCACCGGGGAGCTGTTTTTT. Translation: CASRHITGWGTGELFF.

V is TRBV14 and J is TRBJ2-2; no reliable D call. This CDR3 has 15 residues. In germline, CDR1 is SGHDN, CDR2 FVKESK. Trimming shortened V by 3 bases and J by 2 bases, and 10 bases separated the two germline ends. CDR3 region: CASSHRQANTGELFF. CDR3 in DNA: TGTGCCAGCAGCCATAGGCAGGCCAACACCGGGGAGCTGTTTTTT.

In its sample, this clonotype was seen once. One end of the junction varies from germline; a read error may be responsible. This chain uses TRBV11-2 with TRBJ2-1; D possibly corresponds to TRBD2 (5 bases). The CDR3 sequence is 15 residues long. CDR1 is SGHAT, CDR2 FQNNGV, per germline. The CDR3 reads CARSLRGLWDNEQFF. The DNA for the CDR3 is TGTGCCAGGAGCTTACGGGGATTATGGGACAATGAGCAGTTCTTC.

With respect to this clonotype: Germline is not matched at one junction end, which may reflect a read error. The genes are TRBV2 and TRBJ1-1; 11 positions agree with TRBD1. Germline V gives CDR1 SNHLY, CDR2 FYNNEI. The CDR3 totals 14 residues. The CDR3 here is CASKWTGGLTGAFF. CDR3 nucleotide sequence: TGTGCCAGTAAGTGGACAGGGGGCTTGACTGGAGCTTTCTTT.

This clonotype came up many times. The V call is TRBV11-2, the J call TRBJ2-1; D is perhaps TRBD2 (6 bases). CDR3 size: 15 residues. CDR1 SGHAT and CDR2 FQNNGV come from the germline V gene. Trimming took 4 bases from V and 8 from J, leaving 18 bases between them. In DNA form, the CDR3 reads TGTGCCAGCAGCTCAGGGTCCGGTGGGGGGTATGAGCAGTTCTTC. Amino acid sequence: CASSSGSGGGYEQFF.